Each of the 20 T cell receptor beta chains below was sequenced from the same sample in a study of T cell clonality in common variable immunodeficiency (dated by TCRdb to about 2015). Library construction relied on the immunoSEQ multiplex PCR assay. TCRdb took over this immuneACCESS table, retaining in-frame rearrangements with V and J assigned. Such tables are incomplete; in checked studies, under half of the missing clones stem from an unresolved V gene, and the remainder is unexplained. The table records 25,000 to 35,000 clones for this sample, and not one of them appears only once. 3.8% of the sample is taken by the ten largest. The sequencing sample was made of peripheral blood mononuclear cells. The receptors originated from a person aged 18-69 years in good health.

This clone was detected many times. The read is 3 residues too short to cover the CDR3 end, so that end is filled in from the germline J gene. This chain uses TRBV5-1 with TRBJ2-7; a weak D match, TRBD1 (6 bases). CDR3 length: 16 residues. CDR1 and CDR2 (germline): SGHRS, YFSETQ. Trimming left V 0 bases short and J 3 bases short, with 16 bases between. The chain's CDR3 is CASSLAARDTYYEQYF. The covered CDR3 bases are TGCGCCAGCAGCTTGGCCGCCCGGGACACCTACTACGAG.

The CDR3 loop reads CASSFGQAGDSQYF. Partial CDR3 DNA: TGTGCCAGCAGCTTCGGGCAGGCAGGGGATAGT. V is TRBV7-6 and J is TRBJ2-4, with a possible D match to TRBD1 (6 bases). The CDR3 end is not reached by the read, which stops 3 residues before it; the germline J gene fills it in. In germline, CDR1 is SGHVS, CDR2 FNYEAQ. This CDR3 has 14 residues.

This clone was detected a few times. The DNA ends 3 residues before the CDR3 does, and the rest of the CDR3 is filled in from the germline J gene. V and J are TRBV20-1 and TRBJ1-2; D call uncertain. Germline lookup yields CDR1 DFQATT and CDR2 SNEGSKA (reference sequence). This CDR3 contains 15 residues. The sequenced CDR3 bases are TGCAGTGCTAGAAAAAGCGGAAAAGAGGTCTACGAC. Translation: CSARKSGKEVYD. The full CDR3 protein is CSARKSGKEVYDYTF.

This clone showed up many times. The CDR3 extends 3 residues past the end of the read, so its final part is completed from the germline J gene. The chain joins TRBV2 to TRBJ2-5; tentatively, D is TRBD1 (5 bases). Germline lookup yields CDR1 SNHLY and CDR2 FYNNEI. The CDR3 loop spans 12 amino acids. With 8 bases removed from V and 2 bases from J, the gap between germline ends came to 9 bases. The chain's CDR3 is CASWGLQETQYF. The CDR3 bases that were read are TGTGCCAGCTGGGGCTTGCAAGAGACC.

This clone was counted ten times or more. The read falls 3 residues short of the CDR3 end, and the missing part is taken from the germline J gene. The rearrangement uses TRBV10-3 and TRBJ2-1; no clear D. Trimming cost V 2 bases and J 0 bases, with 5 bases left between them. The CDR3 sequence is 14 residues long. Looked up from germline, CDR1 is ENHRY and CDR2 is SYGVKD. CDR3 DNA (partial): TGTGCCATCAGTGAGAGGGCCTCCTACAATGAG. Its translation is CAISERASYNE. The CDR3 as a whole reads CAISERASYNEQFF.

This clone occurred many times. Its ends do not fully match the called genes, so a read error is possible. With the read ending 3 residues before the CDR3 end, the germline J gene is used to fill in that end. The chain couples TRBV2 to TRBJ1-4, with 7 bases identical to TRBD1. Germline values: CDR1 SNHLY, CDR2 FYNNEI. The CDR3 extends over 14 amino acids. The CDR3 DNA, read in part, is TGTGCCAGCAGGGAAGGGGGCGCGAGAGAAAAA. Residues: CASREGGAREK. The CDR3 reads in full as CASREGGAREKLFF. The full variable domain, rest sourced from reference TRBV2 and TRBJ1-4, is EPEVTQTPSHQVTQMGQEVILRCVPISNHLYFYWYRQILGQKVEFLVSFYNNEISEKSEIFDDQFSVERPDGSNFTLKIRSTKLEDSAMYFCASREGGAREKLFFGSGTQLSVL.

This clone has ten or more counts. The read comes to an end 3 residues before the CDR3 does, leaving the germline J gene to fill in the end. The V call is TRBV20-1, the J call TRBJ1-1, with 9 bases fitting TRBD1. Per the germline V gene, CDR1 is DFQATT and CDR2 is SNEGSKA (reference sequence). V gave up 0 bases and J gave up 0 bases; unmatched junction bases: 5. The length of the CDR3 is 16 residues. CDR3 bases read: TGCAGTGCTAGAGATCCCGGACAGGGGCTGAACACTGAA. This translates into CSARDPGQGLNTE. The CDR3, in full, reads CSARDPGQGLNTEAFF.

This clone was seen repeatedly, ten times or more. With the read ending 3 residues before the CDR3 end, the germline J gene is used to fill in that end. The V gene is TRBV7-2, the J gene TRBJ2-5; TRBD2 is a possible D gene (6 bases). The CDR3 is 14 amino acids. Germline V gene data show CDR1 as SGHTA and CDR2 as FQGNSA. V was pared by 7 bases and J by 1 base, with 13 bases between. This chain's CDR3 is CASTAGRGQETQYF. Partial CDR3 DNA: TGTGCCAGCACCGCAGGGCGGGGCCAAGAGACC.

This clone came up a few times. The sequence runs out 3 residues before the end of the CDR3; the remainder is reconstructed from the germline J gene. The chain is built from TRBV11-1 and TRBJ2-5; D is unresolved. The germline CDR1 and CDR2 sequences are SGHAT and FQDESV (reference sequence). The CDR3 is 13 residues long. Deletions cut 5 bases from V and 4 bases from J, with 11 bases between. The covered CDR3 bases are TGTGCCAGCAGCCTCGACTTTAGAGAGACC. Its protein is CASSLDFRET. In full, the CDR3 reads CASSLDFRETQYF. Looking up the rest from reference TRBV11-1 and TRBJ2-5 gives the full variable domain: EAEVAQSPRYKITEKSQAVAFWCDPISGHATLYWYRQILGQGPELLVQFQDESVVDDSQLPKDRFSAERLKGVDSTLKIQPAELGDSAMYLCASSLDFRETQYFGPGTRLLVL.

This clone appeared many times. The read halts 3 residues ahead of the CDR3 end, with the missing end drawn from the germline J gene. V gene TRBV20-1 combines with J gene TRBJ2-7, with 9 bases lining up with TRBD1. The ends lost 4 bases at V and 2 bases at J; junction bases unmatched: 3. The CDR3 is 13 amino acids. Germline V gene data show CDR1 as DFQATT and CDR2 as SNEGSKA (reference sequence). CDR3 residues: CSATRTGAYEQYF. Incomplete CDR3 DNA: TGCAGTGCTACAAGGACAGGGGCCTACGAG.

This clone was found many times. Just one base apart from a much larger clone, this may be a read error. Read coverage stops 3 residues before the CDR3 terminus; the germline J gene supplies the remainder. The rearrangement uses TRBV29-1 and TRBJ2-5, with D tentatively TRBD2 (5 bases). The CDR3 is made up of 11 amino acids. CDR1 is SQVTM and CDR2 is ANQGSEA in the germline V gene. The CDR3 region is CSAGVGDTQYF. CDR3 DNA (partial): TGCAGCGCCGGGGTGGGAGATACC.

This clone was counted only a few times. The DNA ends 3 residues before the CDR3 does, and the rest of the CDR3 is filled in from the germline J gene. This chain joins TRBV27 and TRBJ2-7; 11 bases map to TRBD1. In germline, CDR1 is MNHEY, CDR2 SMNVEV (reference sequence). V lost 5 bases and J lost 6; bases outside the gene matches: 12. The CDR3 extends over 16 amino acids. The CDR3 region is CASSPGQGATRFEQYF. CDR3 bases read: TGTGCCAGCAGTCCAGGACAGGGGGCGACCCGTTTCGAG.

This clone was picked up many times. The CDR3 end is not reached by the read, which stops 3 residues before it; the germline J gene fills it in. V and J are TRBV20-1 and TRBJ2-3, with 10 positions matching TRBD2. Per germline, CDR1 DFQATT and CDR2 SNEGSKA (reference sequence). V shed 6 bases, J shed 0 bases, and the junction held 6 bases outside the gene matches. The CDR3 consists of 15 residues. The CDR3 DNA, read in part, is TGCAGTGCCCTTCGGACTAGCGGTAGCACAGATACG. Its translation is CSALRTSGSTDT. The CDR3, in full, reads CSALRTSGSTDTQYF.

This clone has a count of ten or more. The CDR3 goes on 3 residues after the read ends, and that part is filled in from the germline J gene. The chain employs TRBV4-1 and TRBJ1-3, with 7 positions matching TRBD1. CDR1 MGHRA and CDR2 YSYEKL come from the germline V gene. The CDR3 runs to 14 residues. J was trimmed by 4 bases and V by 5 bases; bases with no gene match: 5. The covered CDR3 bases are TGCGCCAGCAGCAAGACAGGGATCGGAAACACC. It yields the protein CASSKTGIGNT. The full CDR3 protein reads CASSKTGIGNTIYF.

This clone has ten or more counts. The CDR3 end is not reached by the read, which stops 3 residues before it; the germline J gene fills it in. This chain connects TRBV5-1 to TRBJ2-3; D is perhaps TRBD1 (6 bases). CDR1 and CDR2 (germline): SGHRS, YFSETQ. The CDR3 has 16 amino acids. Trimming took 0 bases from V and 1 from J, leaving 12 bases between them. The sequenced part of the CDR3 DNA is TGCGCCAGCAGCTTGGGGGACATCTATCGCACAGATACG. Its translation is CASSLGDIYRTDT. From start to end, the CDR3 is CASSLGDIYRTDTQYF.

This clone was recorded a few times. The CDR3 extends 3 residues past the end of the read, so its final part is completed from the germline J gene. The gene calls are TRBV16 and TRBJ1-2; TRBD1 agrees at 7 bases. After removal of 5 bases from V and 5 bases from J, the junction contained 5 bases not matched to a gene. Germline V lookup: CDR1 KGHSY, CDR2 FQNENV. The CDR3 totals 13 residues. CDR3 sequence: CASSAGTEYGYTF. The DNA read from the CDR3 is TGTGCCAGCAGCGCCGGGACAGAGTATGGC.

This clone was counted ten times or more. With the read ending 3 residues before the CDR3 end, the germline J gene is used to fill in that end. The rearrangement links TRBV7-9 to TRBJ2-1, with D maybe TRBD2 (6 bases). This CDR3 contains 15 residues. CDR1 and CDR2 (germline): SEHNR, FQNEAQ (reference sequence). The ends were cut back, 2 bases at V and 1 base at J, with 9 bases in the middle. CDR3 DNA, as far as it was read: TGTGCCAGCAGCTTACGAGGAGGGTCCTACAATGAG. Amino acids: CASSLRGGSYNE. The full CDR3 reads CASSLRGGSYNEQFF.

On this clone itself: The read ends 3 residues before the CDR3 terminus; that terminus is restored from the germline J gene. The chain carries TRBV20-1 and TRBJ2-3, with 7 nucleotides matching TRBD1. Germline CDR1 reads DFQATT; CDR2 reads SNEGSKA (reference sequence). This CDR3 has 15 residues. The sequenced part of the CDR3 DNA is TGCAGTGCTAGGGTTACGGGACAGACTAATCAGCCG. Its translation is CSARVTGQTNQP. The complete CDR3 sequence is CSARVTGQTNQPQYF.

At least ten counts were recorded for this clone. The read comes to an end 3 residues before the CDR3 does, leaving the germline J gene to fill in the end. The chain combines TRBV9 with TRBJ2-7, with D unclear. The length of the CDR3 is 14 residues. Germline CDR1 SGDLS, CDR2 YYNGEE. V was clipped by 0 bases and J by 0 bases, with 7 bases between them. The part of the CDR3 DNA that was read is TGTGCCAGCAGCGTAGAACTTAGCTCCTACGAG. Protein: CASSVELSSYE. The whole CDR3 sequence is CASSVELSSYEQYF.

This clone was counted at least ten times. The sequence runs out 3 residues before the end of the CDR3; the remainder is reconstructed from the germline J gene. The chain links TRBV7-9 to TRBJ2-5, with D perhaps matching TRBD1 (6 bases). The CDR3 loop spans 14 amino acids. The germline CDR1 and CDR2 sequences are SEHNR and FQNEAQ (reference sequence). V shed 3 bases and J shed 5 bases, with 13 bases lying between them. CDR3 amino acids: CASSLYRVGETQYF. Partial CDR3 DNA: TGTGCCAGCAGCTTGTACAGGGTAGGGGAGACC.